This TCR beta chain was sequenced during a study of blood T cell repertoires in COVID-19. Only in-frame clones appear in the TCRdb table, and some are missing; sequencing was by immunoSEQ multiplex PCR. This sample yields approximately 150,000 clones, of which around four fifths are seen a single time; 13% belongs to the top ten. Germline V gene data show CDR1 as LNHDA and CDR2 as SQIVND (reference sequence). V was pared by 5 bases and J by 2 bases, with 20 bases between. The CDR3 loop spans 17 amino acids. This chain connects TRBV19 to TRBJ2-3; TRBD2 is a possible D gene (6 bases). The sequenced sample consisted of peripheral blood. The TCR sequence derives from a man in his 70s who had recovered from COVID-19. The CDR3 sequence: CASSGTRYRGSTDTQYF. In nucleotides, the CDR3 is TGTGCCAGTAGTGGGACTCGCTACCGAGGGTCCACAGATACGCAGTATTTT.